This entry lists 28 T cell receptor beta chains sequenced from one sample in a study of graft-versus-host responses after intestinal transplantation. TCRdb's table, derived via immunoSEQ multiplex PCR, lists solely in-frame clones and lacks some. The data show roughly 80,000 clones, approximately 92% seen once. The source material was PBMCs, sampled 98 days after intestinal transplantation. The source is a human patient who received an intestinal transplant, so some T cells may come from the graft donor.

The V gene is TRBV27, the J gene TRBJ2-1, with no clear D. V lost 5 bases and J lost 4, with 3 bases in between. Germline CDR1 reads MNHEY; CDR2 reads SMNVEV (reference sequence). The CDR3 spans 11 residues. CDR3 loop: CASSLYNEQFF. CDR3 in DNA: TGTGCCAGCAGTCTTTACAATGAGCAGTTCTTC.

The rearrangement uses TRBV6-1 and TRBJ2-3, with 10 bases identical to TRBD2. The V segment lost 2 bases and the J segment 2 bases; nucleotides outside the gene matches: 4. This CDR3 comprises 16 residues. CDR1 is MNHNS and CDR2 is SASEGT in the germline V gene. This CDR3 reads CASSELSGGNTDTQYF. The CDR3 DNA reads as TGTGCCAGCAGTGAACTTAGCGGGGGGAACACAGATACGCAGTATTTT.

The chain employs TRBV5-4 and TRBJ2-1, with 13 nucleotides matching TRBD2. The trim removed 3 bases at V and 6 bases at J, leaving 9 bases unmatched. CDR1 is SGHNT, CDR2 YYREEE, per germline (reference sequence). The CDR3 consists of 17 residues. CDR3 residues: CASSSGLAGVGGNEQFF. CDR3 DNA sequence: TGTGCCAGCAGCTCCGGACTAGCGGGAGTTGGGGGCAATGAGCAGTTCTTC.

This clone was observed a single time. CDR3 DNA sequence: TGTGCCAGCAGTGATCATAGGGGCAGGTCTGCGTCAGATACGCAGTATTTT. Encoded protein: CASSDHRGRSASDTQYF. The chain recombines TRBV2 with TRBJ2-3, with a weak D call TRBD1 (5 bases). In germline, CDR1 is SNHLY, CDR2 FYNNEI. Trimming shortened V by 3 bases and J by 4 bases, and 20 bases separated the two germline ends. The CDR3 contains 17 residues. Full variable domain (rest looked up from reference TRBV2 and TRBJ2-3): EPEVTQTPSHQVTQMGQEVILRCVPISNHLYFYWYRQILGQKVEFLVSFYNNEISEKSEIFDDQFSVERPDGSNFTLKIRSTKLEDSAMYFCASSDHRGRSASDTQYFGPGTRLTVL.

As regards this clone: One junction end disagrees with the germline gene, perhaps due to a read error. The chain joins TRBV6-6 to TRBJ2-1; TRBD1 is a possible D gene (5 bases). This CDR3 region has 16 residues. Per germline, CDR1 MNHNY and CDR2 SVGAGI (reference sequence). CDR3 sequence (DNA): TGTGCCAGCAGTTACTCGAGGATACAGGCGTACACTGAGCAGTTCTTC. It codes for CASSYSRIQAYTEQFF.

V is TRBV29-1 and J is TRBJ2-1, with 9 nucleotides matching TRBD1. This CDR3 is built from 15 residues. The ends lost 3 bases at V and 9 bases at J; junction bases unmatched: 12. The V gene's germline CDR1 is SQVTM and CDR2 ANQGSEA. The CDR3 nucleotides read TGCAGCGTTGACCCTCGGGACAGGGTTGAGAGTGAGCAGTTCTTC. Its protein product is CSVDPRDRVESEQFF.

This clone has only one observation. The chain couples TRBV11-2 to TRBJ1-5; D unresolved. Germline V gene sequence: CDR1 SGHAT, CDR2 FQNNGV. Trimming stripped 1 base from V and 7 bases from J, with 14 bases between. The CDR3 extends over 15 amino acids. The CDR3, as DNA: TGTGCCAGCAGCTTAGGGACTGCTCCAGGACAGCCCCAGCATTTT. This encodes CASSLGTAPGQPQHF.

This clone appeared once. The V gene is TRBV11-3, the J gene TRBJ2-3, with D possibly being TRBD1 (6 bases). This CDR3 spans 15 amino acids. Trimming cost V 9 bases and J 9 bases, with 25 bases left between them. The germline CDR1 and CDR2 sequences are SGHNT and YENEEA. As DNA, the CDR3 is TGTGCCAGGGTCTCGGACAGATGGAGTCGCCGGACGCAGTATTTT. Translation gives CARVSDRWSRRTQYF.

The J gene is TRBJ1-1, the V gene TRBV5-1, with D possibly being TRBD1 (5 bases). CDR3 length equals 13 residues. Germline lookup yields CDR1 SGHRS and CDR2 YFSETQ. Trimming left V 4 bases short and J 3 bases short, with 10 bases between. CDR3 protein: CASSIGQDTEAFF. CDR3 DNA: TGCGCCAGCAGCATTGGACAAGACACTGAAGCTTTCTTT.

This clone was counted only a few times. V usage is TRBV25-1 and J usage is TRBJ2-1; no firm D call. CDR3 length: 16 amino acids. Trimming took off 4 bases at V and 1 base at J, with 14 bases between the two ends. Germline assignment: CDR1 MGHDK and CDR2 SYGVNS. The CDR3, as DNA: TGTGCCAGCAGTGGCCTGGACGCGCGTTCCTACAATGAGCAGTTCTTC. It codes for CASSGLDARSYNEQFF.

This rearrangement joins TRBV29-1 to TRBJ2-1, with TRBD2 matching over 13 bases. This CDR3 has 14 amino acids. J lost 6 bases, V lost 4 bases, and 3 bases had no gene match. The germline V gene encodes CDR1 SQVTM and CDR2 ANQGSEA. DNA of the CDR3: TGCAGCGTTGCGCGGACTAGCGGGAGCAATGAGCAGTTCTTC. Translating gives CSVARTSGSNEQFF.

About this clone: At one of its ends the junction is not consistent with the germline gene, which may arise from a read error. This chain joins TRBV2 and TRBJ2-1, with D possibly being TRBD1 (6 bases). This CDR3 is 12 amino acids long. Germline V gene lookup returns CDR1 SNHLY and CDR2 FYNNEI. CDR3 sequence reads: CASSELVQGGIF. CDR3 DNA sequence: TGTGCCAGCAGTGAGCTTGTACAGGGTGGGATCTTC.

The rearrangement links TRBV29-1 to TRBJ2-5; D may be TRBD1 or TRBD2 (6 bases each). This CDR3 region has 14 residues. V was clipped by 3 bases and J by 5 bases, with 16 bases between them. Germline assignment: CDR1 SQVTM and CDR2 ANQGSEA. CDR3 nucleotide sequence: TGCAGCGTTGATAAGGGGGGCGGTAGGGAGACCCAGTACTTC. Translated, it gives CSVDKGGGRETQYF.

This chain connects TRBV21-1 to TRBJ2-7; the tabulated D call, TRBD2, remains unverified against the DNA. TRBV21-1 is a recognized pseudogene. There are 18 residues in the CDR3. The CDR3 reads CASSKGLAGGPVPSEQYF. CDR3 nucleotide sequence: TGTGCCAGCAGCAAAGGGCTAGCGGGAGGGCCAGTTCCGTCCGAGCAGTACTTC.

The chain combines TRBV2 with TRBJ2-5, with TRBD2 matching over 8 bases. The CDR3 runs 15 residues. The germline gives CDR1 SNHLY, CDR2 FYNNEI. V gave up 3 bases and J gave up 2 bases; unmatched junction bases: 5. The CDR3 spells CASSELAGLQETQYF. CDR3 DNA: TGTGCCAGCAGTGAGTTAGCGGGACTACAAGAGACCCAGTACTTC.

CDR3 loop: CASSVGEGPSSYNEQFF. CDR3 DNA sequence: TGTGCCAGCAGCGTAGGAGAGGGCCCAAGCTCCTACAATGAGCAGTTCTTC. The chain recombines TRBV9 with TRBJ2-1; maybe TRBD2 (5 bases). Trimming took off 0 bases at V and 0 bases at J, with 13 bases between the two ends. The CDR3 is 17 amino acids. The germline V gene has CDR1 SGDLS and CDR2 YYNGEE.

This clone was seen a single time. The gene calls are TRBV11-3 and TRBJ1-1, with TRBD1 matching over 7 bases. Unmatched junction bases numbered 12, after V lost 1 base and J lost 10 bases. Per the germline V gene, CDR1 is SGHNT and CDR2 is YENEEA. This CDR3 is built from 15 residues. The CDR3 region is CASSLGETGDTGAFF. CDR3 DNA: TGTGCCAGCAGCTTAGGTGAAACAGGGGATACGGGAGCTTTCTTT.

The rearrangement uses TRBV2 and TRBJ2-2, with TRBD2 matching 14 bases. Germline V gene lookup returns CDR1 SNHLY and CDR2 FYNNEI. Germline trimming cut 5 bases from V and 3 bases from J; bases unmatched to any gene: 8. This CDR3 contains 18 residues. DNA for the CDR3: TGTGCCAGCAGTTACGGACTAGCGGGAGGACTCGACACCGGGGAGCTGTTTTTT. It specifies CASSYGLAGGLDTGELFF. The whole variable domain, remainder taken from reference TRBV2 and TRBJ2-2, is EPEVTQTPSHQVTQMGQEVILRCVPISNHLYFYWYRQILGQKVEFLVSFYNNEISEKSEIFDDQFSVERPDGSNFTLKIRSTKLEDSAMYFCASSYGLAGGLDTGELFFGEGSRLTVL.

The genes are TRBV6-5 and TRBJ2-1; 9 bases map to TRBD2. Losses at the gene ends were 6 bases for V and 5 bases for J; bases not matched to a gene: 8. The CDR3 runs 15 residues. Germline-derived CDR1 and CDR2 are MNHEY and SVGAGI. This CDR3 reads CASRSLAGPNNEQFF. CDR3 DNA sequence: TGTGCCAGCAGATCTCTAGCGGGACCCAACAATGAGCAGTTCTTC.

The chain joins TRBV5-5 to TRBJ1-2, with 9 bases matching TRBD1. Germline trimming cut 4 bases from V and 8 bases from J; bases unmatched to any gene: 12. From germline, CDR1 is SGHKS and CDR2 YYEKEE (reference sequence). The CDR3 length is 15 residues. CDR3 nucleotide sequence: TGTGCCAGCAGCGAGCGAGGACAGGGGTTTTTAGGCTACACCTTC. It codes for CASSERGQGFLGYTF.

The rearrangement uses TRBV6-1 and TRBJ2-7; 8 bases fit TRBD1. Germline V gives CDR1 MNHNS, CDR2 SASEGT. The CDR3 runs to 15 residues. V shed 6 bases, J shed 1 base, and the junction held 8 bases outside the gene matches. CDR3 region: CASSQGTGGSYEQYF. The CDR3, as DNA: TGTGCCAGCAGCCAGGGGACAGGCGGGTCCTACGAGCAGTACTTC.

The chain carries TRBV2 and TRBJ2-5; 12 bases are shared with TRBD2. CDR3 length: 14 residues. Per germline, CDR1 SNHLY and CDR2 FYNNEI. The V segment lost 6 bases and the J segment 4 bases; nucleotides outside the gene matches: 3. CDR3 protein: CASSKLAGGETQYF. CDR3 nucleotides: TGTGCCAGCAGCAAACTAGCGGGAGGAGAGACCCAGTACTTC. The full variable domain, in which reference TRBV2 and TRBJ2-5 provide the parts outside the CDR3, is EPEVTQTPSHQVTQMGQEVILRCVPISNHLYFYWYRQILGQKVEFLVSFYNNEISEKSEIFDDQFSVERPDGSNFTLKIRSTKLEDSAMYFCASSKLAGGETQYFGPGTRLLVL.

The chain recombines TRBV10-3 with TRBJ2-5; D assignment may be TRBD1 or TRBD2 (5 bases each). Germline CDR1 reads ENHRY; CDR2 reads SYGVKD. V lost 4 bases and J lost 5, with 11 bases in between. This CDR3 has 13 residues. CDR3 residues: CAISVSREETQYF. The CDR3 DNA reads TGTGCCATCAGTGTGAGCAGGGAGGAGACCCAGTACTTC.

This rearrangement joins TRBV5-1 to TRBJ2-1; TRBD1 aligns across 7 bases. The CDR3 has 15 amino acids. The V gene's germline CDR1 is SGHRS and CDR2 YFSETQ. V lost 0 bases, J lost 5 bases, and 5 bases stayed unmatched. This chain's CDR3 is CASSLARGLHNEQFF. In DNA, the CDR3 is TGCGCCAGCAGCTTGGCCAGGGGGTTGCACAATGAGCAGTTCTTC.

The V and J genes are TRBV19 and TRBJ1-5; 9 nucleotides match TRBD1. This CDR3 comprises 18 residues. CDR1 is LNHDA, CDR2 SQIVND, per germline (reference sequence). Unmatched junction bases numbered 11, after V lost 2 bases and J lost 3 bases. Here the CDR3 DNA reads TGTGCCAGTAGTATAAGGCTTGGGGGACAGGGCAACAATCAGCCCCAGCATTTT. This translates into CASSIRLGGQGNNQPQHF.

The rearrangement links TRBV6-1 to TRBJ2-3, with TRBD1 as a possible D gene (5 bases). The CDR3 covers 14 residues. Trimming removed 5 bases at V and 1 base at J, with 10 bases between. Germline assignment: CDR1 MNHNS and CDR2 SASEGT. CDR3 DNA: TGTGCCAGCAGTACCAGGGCTCGCACAGATACGCAGTATTTT. This codes for CASSTRARTDTQYF.

V usage is TRBV19 and J usage is TRBJ1-1, with D possibly TRBD1 on 6 matching bases. Germline V gene data show CDR1 as LNHDA and CDR2 as SQIVND (reference sequence). There are 15 residues in the CDR3. V lost 9 bases, J lost 0 bases, and 17 bases lay in between. The CDR3 here is CASVAGGVVNTEAFF. The CDR3 nucleotides are TGTGCCAGCGTCGCGGGGGGCGTGGTGAACACTGAAGCTTTCTTT.

CDR3 DNA sequence: TGTGCCATGTCTTACAGGGAGGTCCACGAGCAGTACTTC. It specifies CAMSYREVHEQYF. The gene calls are TRBV2 and TRBJ2-7; either TRBD1 or TRBD2 may supply D (6 bases each). CDR3 length: 13 residues. The germline gives CDR1 SNHLY, CDR2 FYNNEI. The germline V and J ends were trimmed by 10 bases and 5 bases, with 18 bases remaining between them.